This TCR beta chain was profiled in a study of blood T cell repertoires in COVID-19. V was pared by 1 base and J by 4 bases, with 8 bases between. The length of the CDR3 is 14 residues. Germline CDR1 LGHNA, CDR2 YNFKEQ. Data came from immunoSEQ multiplex PCR; TCRdb stores just in-frame clones and leaves some out. Among under 200,000 clones, about 90% were seen once, and the ten largest hold 7%. The sequence was collected from a woman aged 50 to 65 who had recovered from COVID-19. This chain connects TRBV4-2 to TRBJ2-1; D not resolved. Specimen: PBMCs or T cells enriched from blood (not recorded which). CDR3 protein: CASSQGLLYNEQFF. The CDR3 DNA follows: TGTGCCAGCAGCCAAGGACTCTTATACAATGAGCAGTTCTTC.